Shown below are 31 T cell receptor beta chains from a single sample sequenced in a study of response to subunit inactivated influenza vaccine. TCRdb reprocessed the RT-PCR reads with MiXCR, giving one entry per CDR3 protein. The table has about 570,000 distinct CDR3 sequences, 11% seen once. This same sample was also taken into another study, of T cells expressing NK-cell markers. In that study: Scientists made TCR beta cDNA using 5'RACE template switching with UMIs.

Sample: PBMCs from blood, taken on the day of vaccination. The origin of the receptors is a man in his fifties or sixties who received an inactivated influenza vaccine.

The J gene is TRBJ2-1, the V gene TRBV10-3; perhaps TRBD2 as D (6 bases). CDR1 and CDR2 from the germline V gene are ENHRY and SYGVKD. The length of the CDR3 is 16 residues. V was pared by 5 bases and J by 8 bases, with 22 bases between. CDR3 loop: CAISPSGVGGYDEQFF. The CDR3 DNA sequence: TGTGCCATCAGTCCCTCGGGGGTGGGGGGATACGATGAGCAGTTCTTC.

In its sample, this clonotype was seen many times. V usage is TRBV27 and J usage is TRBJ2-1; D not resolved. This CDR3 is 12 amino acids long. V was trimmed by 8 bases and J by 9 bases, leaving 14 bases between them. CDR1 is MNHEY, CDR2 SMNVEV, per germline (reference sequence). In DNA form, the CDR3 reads TGTGCCAGCGGGTATCGAGGCGGTGAGCAGTTCTTC. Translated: CASGYRGGEQFF.

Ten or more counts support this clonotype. DNA of the CDR3: TGTGCCAGCAGCCATAACCTGCTTCAGCCCCAGCATTTT. Its translation is CASSHNLLQPQHF. The chain links TRBV7-2 to TRBJ1-5, with D unresolved. CDR3 size: 13 residues. Trimming stripped 5 bases from V and 6 bases from J, with 11 bases between. From germline, CDR1 is SGHTA and CDR2 FQGNSA.

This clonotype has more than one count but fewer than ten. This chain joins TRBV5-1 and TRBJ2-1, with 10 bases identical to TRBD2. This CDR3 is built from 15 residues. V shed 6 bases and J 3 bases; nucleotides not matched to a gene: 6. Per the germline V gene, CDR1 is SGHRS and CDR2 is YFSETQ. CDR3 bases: TGCGCCAGCAATTTAGCGGGGGGACTCTACAATGAGCAGTTCTTC. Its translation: CASNLAGGLYNEQFF.

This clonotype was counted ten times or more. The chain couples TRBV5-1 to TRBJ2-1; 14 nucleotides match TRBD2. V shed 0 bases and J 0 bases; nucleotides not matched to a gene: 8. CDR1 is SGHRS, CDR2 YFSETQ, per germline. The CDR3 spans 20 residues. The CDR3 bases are TGCGCCAGCAGCTTGGTCCTAGGACTAGCGGGGGGTAGCTCCTACAATGAGCAGTTCTTC. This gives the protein CASSLVLGLAGGSSYNEQFF.

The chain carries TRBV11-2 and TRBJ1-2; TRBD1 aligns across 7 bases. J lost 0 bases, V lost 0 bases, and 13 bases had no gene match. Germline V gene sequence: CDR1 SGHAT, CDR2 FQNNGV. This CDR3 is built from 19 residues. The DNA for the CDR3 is TGTGCCAGCAGCTTAGAAAGGGCAGGGGGAGGCCCCTCTAACTATGGCTACACCTTC. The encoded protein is CASSLERAGGGPSNYGYTF.

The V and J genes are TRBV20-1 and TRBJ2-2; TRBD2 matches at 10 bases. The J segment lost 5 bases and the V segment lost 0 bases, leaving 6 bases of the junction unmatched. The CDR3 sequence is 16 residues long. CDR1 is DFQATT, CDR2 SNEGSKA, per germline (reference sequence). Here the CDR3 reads CSARDLAGVVTGELFF. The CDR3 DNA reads TGCAGTGCTAGAGATCTAGCGGGAGTTGTGACCGGGGAGCTGTTTTTT.

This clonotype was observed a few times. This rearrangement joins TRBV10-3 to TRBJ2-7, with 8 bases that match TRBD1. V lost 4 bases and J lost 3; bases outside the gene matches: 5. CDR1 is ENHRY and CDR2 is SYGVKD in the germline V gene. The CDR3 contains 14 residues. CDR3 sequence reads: CAISGTGTLYEQYF. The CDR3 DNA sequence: TGTGCCATCAGTGGGACAGGGACTCTCTACGAGCAGTACTTC.

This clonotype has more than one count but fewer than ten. CDR3 sequence reads: CATSDRGRPGNEQFF. Written as DNA, the CDR3 is TGTGCCACCAGTGATAGGGGACGGCCGGGGAATGAGCAGTTCTTC. This chain joins TRBV24-1 and TRBJ2-1, with D perhaps TRBD1 or TRBD2 (5 bases each). This CDR3 region has 15 residues. CDR1 is KGHDR, CDR2 SFDVKD, per germline. V was pared by 3 bases and J by 7 bases, with 15 bases between.

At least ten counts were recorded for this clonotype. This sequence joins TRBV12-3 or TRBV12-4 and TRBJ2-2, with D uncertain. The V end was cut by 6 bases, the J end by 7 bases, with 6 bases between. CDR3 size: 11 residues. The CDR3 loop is CASSPRGELFF. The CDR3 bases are TGTGCCAGCAGCCCACGCGGGGAGCTGTTTTTT.

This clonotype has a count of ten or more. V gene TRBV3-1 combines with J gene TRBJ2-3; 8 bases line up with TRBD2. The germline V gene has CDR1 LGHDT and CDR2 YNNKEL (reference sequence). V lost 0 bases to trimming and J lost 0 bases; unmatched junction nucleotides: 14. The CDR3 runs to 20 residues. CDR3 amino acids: CASSQDPLGLGMISTDTQYF. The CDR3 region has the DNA TGTGCCAGCAGCCAAGATCCACTGGGACTAGGGATGATTAGCACAGATACGCAGTATTTT.

This chain's CDR3 is CASSYYRDRGNTGELFF. DNA of the CDR3: TGTGCCAGCAGTTACTACCGGGACAGGGGGAACACCGGGGAGCTGTTTTTT. This chain connects TRBV6-2 or TRBV6-3 to TRBJ2-2; 10 positions agree with TRBD1. The CDR3 has 17 amino acids. V lost 1 base and J lost 1; bases outside the gene matches: 3. Germline V gives CDR1 MNHEY, CDR2 SVGEGT.

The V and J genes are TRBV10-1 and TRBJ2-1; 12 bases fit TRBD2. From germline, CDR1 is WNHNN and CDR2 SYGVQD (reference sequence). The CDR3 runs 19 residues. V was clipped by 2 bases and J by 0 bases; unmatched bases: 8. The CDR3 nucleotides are TGCGCCAGCAGTGAGACTTTACTAGCGGGGGGCCTCTCCTACAATGAGCAGTTCTTC. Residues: CASSETLLAGGLSYNEQFF.

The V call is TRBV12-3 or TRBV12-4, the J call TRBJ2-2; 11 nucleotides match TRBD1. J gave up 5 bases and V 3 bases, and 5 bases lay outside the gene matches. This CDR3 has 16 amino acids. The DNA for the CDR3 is TGTGCCAGCAGTTTTCGGACAGGGGGCGCGACCGGGGAGCTGTTTTTT. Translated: CASSFRTGGATGELFF.

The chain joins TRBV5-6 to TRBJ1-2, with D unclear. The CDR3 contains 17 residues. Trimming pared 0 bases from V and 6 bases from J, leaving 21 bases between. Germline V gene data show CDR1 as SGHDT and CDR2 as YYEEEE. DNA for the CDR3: TGTGCCAGCAGCTTGGGAGGTCGTAAACAGTTCAACAATGGCTACACCTTC. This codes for CASSLGGRKQFNNGYTF.

The CDR3 region is CAISAVRSSDEQYF. CDR3 sequence (DNA): TGTGCCATCAGTGCGGTTCGAAGTTCGGACGAGCAGTACTTC. This chain links TRBV10-3 with TRBJ2-7; D is uncertain. The germline gives CDR1 ENHRY, CDR2 SYGVKD. The CDR3 is 14 residues long. V lost 4 bases and J 5 bases, leaving 15 bases between the germline ends.

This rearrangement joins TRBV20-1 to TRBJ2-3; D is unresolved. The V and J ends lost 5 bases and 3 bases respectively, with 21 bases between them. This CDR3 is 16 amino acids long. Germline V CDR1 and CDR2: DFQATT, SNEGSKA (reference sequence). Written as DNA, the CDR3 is TGCAGTGCTCCTAAAAGCCGGGCAGCCTCAACAGATACGCAGTATTTT. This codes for CSAPKSRAASTDTQYF.

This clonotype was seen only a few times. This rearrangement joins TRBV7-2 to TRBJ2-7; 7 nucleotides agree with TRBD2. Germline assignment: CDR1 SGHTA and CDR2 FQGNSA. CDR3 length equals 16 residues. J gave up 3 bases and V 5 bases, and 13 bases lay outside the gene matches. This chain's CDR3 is CASSPSSLATDYEQYF. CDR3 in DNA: TGTGCCAGCAGCCCAAGCTCACTAGCGACCGACTACGAGCAGTACTTC.

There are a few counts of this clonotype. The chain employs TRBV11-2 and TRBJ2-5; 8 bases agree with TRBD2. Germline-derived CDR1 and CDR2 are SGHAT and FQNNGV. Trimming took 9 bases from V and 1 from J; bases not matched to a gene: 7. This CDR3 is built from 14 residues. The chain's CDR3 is CASNNGRGQETQYF. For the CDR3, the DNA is TGTGCCAGTAATAACGGGAGGGGCCAAGAGACCCAGTACTTC.

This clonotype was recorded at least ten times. The CDR3 reads CAIRQNVNNEQFF. As DNA, the CDR3 is TGTGCCATCAGACAGAACGTTAACAATGAGCAGTTCTTC. This chain connects TRBV10-3 to TRBJ2-1; D unresolved. The CDR3 length is 13 residues. Looked up from germline, CDR1 is ENHRY and CDR2 is SYGVKD. Trimming left V 6 bases short and J 5 bases short, with 11 bases between.

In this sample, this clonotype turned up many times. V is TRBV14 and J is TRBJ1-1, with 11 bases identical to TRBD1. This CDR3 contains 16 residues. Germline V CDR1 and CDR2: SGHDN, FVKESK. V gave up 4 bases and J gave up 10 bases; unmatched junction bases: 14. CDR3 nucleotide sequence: TGTGCCAGCAGCCTCAACGCCGGGACAGGGGGTTTTCGAGCTTTCTTT. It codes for CASSLNAGTGGFRAFF. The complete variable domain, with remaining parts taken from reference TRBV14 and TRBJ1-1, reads EAGVTQFPSHSVIEKGQTVTLRCDPISGHDNLYWYRRVMGKEIKFLLHFVKESKQDESGMPNNRFLAERTGGTYSTLKVQPAELEDSGVYFCASSLNAGTGGFRAFFGQGTRLTVV.

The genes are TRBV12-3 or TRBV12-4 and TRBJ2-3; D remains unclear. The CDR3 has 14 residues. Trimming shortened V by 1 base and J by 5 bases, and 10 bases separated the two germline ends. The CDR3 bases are TGTGCCAGCAGTTTAGACAGCGCTCGAGATACGCAGTATTTT. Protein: CASSLDSARDTQYF.

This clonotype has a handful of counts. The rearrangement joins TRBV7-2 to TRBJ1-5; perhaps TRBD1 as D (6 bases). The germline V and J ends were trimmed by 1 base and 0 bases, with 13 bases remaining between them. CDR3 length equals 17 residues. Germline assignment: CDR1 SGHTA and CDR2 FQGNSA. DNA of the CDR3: TGTGCCAGCAGCTTAGTGGGGGCCAGGAATAGCAATCAGCCCCAGCATTTT. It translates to CASSLVGARNSNQPQHF.

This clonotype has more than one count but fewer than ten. CDR3 loop: CASSLDGGGGDEQFF. CDR3 DNA sequence: TGCGCCAGCAGCTTGGATGGTGGGGGGGGCGATGAGCAGTTCTTC. The chain is built from TRBV5-1 and TRBJ2-1, with D maybe TRBD2 (7 bases). Germline CDR1 SGHRS, CDR2 YFSETQ. V gave up 0 bases and J gave up 8 bases, with 15 bases separating them. CDR3 length: 15 amino acids.

CDR3 sequence: CSVRLSSSYNSPLHF. In nucleotides, the CDR3 is TGCAGCGTGCGACTGTCGAGCTCCTATAATTCACCCCTCCACTTT. This chain joins TRBV29-1 and TRBJ1-6; no definite D call. V lost 6 bases, J lost 0 bases, and 12 bases lay in between. Germline values: CDR1 SQVTM, CDR2 ANQGSEA. The CDR3 runs to 15 residues.

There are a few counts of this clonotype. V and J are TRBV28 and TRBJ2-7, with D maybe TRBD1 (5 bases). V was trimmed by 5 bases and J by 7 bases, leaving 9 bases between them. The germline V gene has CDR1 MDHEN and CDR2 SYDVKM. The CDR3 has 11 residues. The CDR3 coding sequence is TGTGCCAGCAGTAACTACAGGGAGCAGTACTTC. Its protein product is CASSNYREQYF.

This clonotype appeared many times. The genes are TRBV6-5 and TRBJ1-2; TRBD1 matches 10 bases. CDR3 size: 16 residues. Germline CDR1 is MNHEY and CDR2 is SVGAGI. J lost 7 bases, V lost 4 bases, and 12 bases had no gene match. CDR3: CASSSSKGQGEVGYTF. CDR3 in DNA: TGTGCCAGCAGTTCCTCCAAAGGACAGGGGGAGGTTGGCTACACCTTC.

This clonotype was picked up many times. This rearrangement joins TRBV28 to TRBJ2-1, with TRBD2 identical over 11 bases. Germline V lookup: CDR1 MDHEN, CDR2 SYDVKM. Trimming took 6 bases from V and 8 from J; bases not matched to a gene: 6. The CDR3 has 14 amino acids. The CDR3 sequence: CASSRGLAGHEQFF. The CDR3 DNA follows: TGTGCCAGCAGCCGTGGACTAGCGGGTCATGAGCAGTTCTTC.

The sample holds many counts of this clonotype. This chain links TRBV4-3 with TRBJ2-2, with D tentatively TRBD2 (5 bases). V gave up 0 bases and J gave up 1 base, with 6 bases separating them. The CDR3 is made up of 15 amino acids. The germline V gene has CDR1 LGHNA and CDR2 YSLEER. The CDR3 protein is CASSQEEGNTGELFF. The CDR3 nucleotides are TGCGCCAGCAGCCAAGAAGAGGGGAACACCGGGGAGCTGTTTTTT.

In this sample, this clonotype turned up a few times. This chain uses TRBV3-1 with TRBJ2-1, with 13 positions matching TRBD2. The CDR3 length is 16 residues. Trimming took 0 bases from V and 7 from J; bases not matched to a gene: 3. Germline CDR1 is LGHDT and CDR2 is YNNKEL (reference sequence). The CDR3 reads CASSQETSGRWNEQFF. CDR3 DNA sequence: TGTGCCAGCAGCCAAGAGACTAGCGGGAGGTGGAATGAGCAGTTCTTC.

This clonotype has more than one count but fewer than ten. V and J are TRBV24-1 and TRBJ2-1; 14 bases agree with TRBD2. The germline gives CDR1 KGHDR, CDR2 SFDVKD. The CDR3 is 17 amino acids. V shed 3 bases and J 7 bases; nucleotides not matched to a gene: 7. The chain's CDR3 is CATSDIGTSGGRNEQFF. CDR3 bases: TGTGCCACCAGTGATATCGGGACTAGCGGGGGAAGGAATGAGCAGTTCTTC.